The 20 T cell receptor beta chains given below trace back to one sample, sequenced in a study of beta chain features in type 1 diabetes. Expressed TCRB transcripts were sequenced after all isolated RNA was converted to cDNA. The protocol was immunoSEQ multiplex PCR, while the TCRdb copy is restricted to in-frame clones and leaves out a portion. The repertoire has about 410,000 clones, around 13% of them found once; the top ten carry roughly 0.033%. The specimen was naive CD4+ T cells from blood. The receptor source for this set is a man aged 25 to 40 in good health.

The chain employs TRBV5-6 and TRBJ2-7; D uncertain. CDR3 length: 11 residues. Deletions cut 0 bases from V and 6 bases from J, with 4 bases between. Germline V gene sequence: CDR1 SGHDT, CDR2 YYEEEE. CDR3 sequence reads: CASSLAVEQYF. The CDR3 nucleotides read TGTGCCAGCAGCTTGGCTGTCGAGCAGTACTTC. Full variable domain (rest looked up from reference TRBV5-6 and TRBJ2-7): DAGVTQSPTHLIKTRGQQVTLRCSPKSGHDTVSWYQQALGQGPQFIFQYYEEEERQRGNFPDRFSGHQFPNYSSELNVNALLLGDSALYLCASSLAVEQYFGPGTRLTVT.

This clone was seen more than once but under ten times. The V and J genes are TRBV7-9 and TRBJ2-2; D uncertain. The CDR3 runs 17 residues. CDR1 is SEHNR and CDR2 is FQNEAQ in the germline V gene (reference sequence). Between the trimmed V and J ends, which lost 3 bases and 4 bases, there was a span of 18 bases. The CDR3 DNA reads TGTGCCAGCAGCTTTTTACGGCCACAAAAGGGCACCGGGGAGCTGTTTTTT. This codes for CASSFLRPQKGTGELFF.

The rearrangement links TRBV7-2 to TRBJ1-1; tentative D call: TRBD1 (5 bases). V lost 5 bases, J lost 0 bases, and 13 bases lay in between. The CDR3 is 15 amino acids. CDR1 is SGHTA, CDR2 FQGNSA, per germline. In DNA, the CDR3 is TGTGCCAGCAGCCTAGAGACAGTGGTGAACACTGAAGCTTTCTTT. This sequence encodes CASSLETVVNTEAFF.

This chain uses TRBV30 with TRBJ2-2; no firm D call. The length of the CDR3 is 13 residues. Germline V gene lookup returns CDR1 GTSNPN and CDR2 SVGIG (reference sequence). V dropped 4 bases and J dropped 2 bases, with 8 bases sitting between them. The CDR3 protein is CAWMERNTGELFF. The CDR3 DNA is TGTGCCTGGATGGAGCGTAACACCGGGGAGCTGTTTTTT.

This clone occurred a few times. This may stem from a read error, because a much larger clone lies one nucleotide away. The chain recombines TRBV11-3 with TRBJ2-5; D remains unclear. Germline V CDR1 and CDR2: SGHNT, YENEEA. Between the trimmed V and J ends, which lost 3 bases and 1 base, there was a span of 0 bases. The CDR3 length is 11 residues. CDR3 loop: CASSFQETQYF. CDR3 DNA: TGTGCCAGCAGCTTCCAAGAGACCCAGTACTTC.

This clone was recorded a few times. This chain links TRBV15 with TRBJ1-1, with 7 bases matching TRBD1. The CDR3 is 15 amino acids. V shed 3 bases and J 1 base; nucleotides not matched to a gene: 5. Germline V gene data show CDR1 as LNHNV and CDR2 as YYDKDF (reference sequence). The CDR3 coding sequence is TGTGCCACCAGCAGGCCGGGACAGTGGAACACTGAAGCTTTCTTT. This sequence encodes CATSRPGQWNTEAFF. The whole variable domain, remainder taken from reference TRBV15 and TRBJ1-1, is DAMVIQNPRYQVTQFGKPVTLSCSQTLNHNVMYWYQQKSSQAPKLLFHYYDKDFNNEADTPDNFQSRRPNTSFCFLDIRSPGLGDTAMYLCATSRPGQWNTEAFFGQGTRLTVV.

The J gene is TRBJ2-7, the V gene TRBV7-2; D is unresolved. Between the trimmed V and J ends, which lost 2 bases and 3 bases, there was a span of 11 bases. The CDR3 loop spans 14 amino acids. Germline CDR1 and CDR2: SGHTA and FQGNSA. CDR3 DNA sequence: TGTGCCAGCAGCTTACCGTCCGTTAACTACGAGCAGTACTTC. It is translated as CASSLPSVNYEQYF. The whole variable domain, filled in from reference TRBV7-2 and TRBJ2-7, reads GAGVSQSPSNKVTEKGKDVELRCDPISGHTALYWYRQSLGQGLEFLIYFQGNSAPDKSGLPSDRFSAERTGGSVSTLTIQRTQQEDSAVYLCASSLPSVNYEQYFGPGTRLTVT.

Only a few counts were recorded for this clone. The rearrangement links TRBV18 to TRBJ1-1; D is uncertain. V was cut by 3 bases and J by 1 base, with 15 bases left in between. CDR1 and CDR2 (germline): KGHSH, LQKENI. CDR3 length: 16 amino acids. CDR3 amino acids: CASSPSGRPRNTEAFF. As DNA, the CDR3 is TGTGCCAGCTCACCTTCGGGCAGGCCCCGGAACACTGAAGCTTTCTTT.

As regards this clone: This CDR3 is also generated by other DNA sequences in the sample. The gene calls are TRBV29-1 and TRBJ1-1; the D is unclear. CDR1 is SQVTM, CDR2 ANQGSEA, per germline. The CDR3 covers 10 residues. The V gene lost 7 bases and the J gene lost 2 bases, with 5 bases spanning the gap. This chain's CDR3 is CSGVNTEAFF. CDR3 DNA sequence: TGCAGCGGGGTTAACACTGAAGCTTTCTTT.

This clone was picked up a small number of times. The J gene is TRBJ1-2, the V gene TRBV4-1; 7 bases agree with TRBD1. Germline lookup yields CDR1 MGHRA and CDR2 YSYEKL. After removal of 3 bases from V and 0 bases from J, the junction contained 4 bases not matched to a gene. CDR3 size: 15 residues. CDR3 protein: CASSQRQGSNYGYTF. DNA for the CDR3: TGCGCCAGCAGCCAGAGACAGGGATCTAACTATGGCTACACCTTC.

This clone was recorded a few times. V usage is TRBV11-2 and J usage is TRBJ1-2, with 9 bases that match TRBD1. This CDR3 contains 13 residues. The germline CDR1 and CDR2 sequences are SGHAT and FQNNGV. The trim removed 5 bases at V and 4 bases at J, leaving 2 bases unmatched. CDR3 in amino acids: CASSLTGGYGYTF. In DNA form, the CDR3 reads TGTGCCAGCAGCCTGACAGGGGGCTATGGCTACACCTTC.

The rearrangement joins TRBV12-5 to TRBJ2-4; tentatively, D is TRBD2 (5 bases). Germline V lookup: CDR1 LGHNT, CDR2 FRNRAP. V was shortened by 4 bases and J by 1 base, with 5 bases between the two germline ends. The CDR3 is 13 residues long. The CDR3 reads CASGSGAKNIQYF. CDR3 DNA: TGTGCTAGTGGTTCGGGGGCCAAAAACATTCAGTACTTC.

The gene calls are TRBV18 and TRBJ1-2, with TRBD1 matching 7 bases. After removal of 2 bases from V and 7 bases from J, the junction contained 4 bases not matched to a gene. This CDR3 spans 13 amino acids. CDR1 KGHSH and CDR2 LQKENI come from the germline V gene. Here the CDR3 DNA reads TGTGCCAGCTCACCAGGGCAGGGGGTTGGCTACACCTTC. Translating it yields CASSPGQGVGYTF.

This chain links TRBV4-3 with TRBJ2-1, with D perhaps matching TRBD2 (6 bases). The CDR3 contains 15 residues. CDR1 is LGHNA and CDR2 is YSLEER in the germline V gene. The ends were cut back, 4 bases at V and 8 bases at J, with 18 bases in the middle. The CDR3 sequence: CASSPSLAGGDEQFF. The CDR3 DNA reads TGCGCCAGCAGCCCCTCCCTTGCCGGGGGAGATGAGCAGTTCTTC.

V gene TRBV7-2 combines with J gene TRBJ1-2; D is ambiguous. CDR1 is SGHTA, CDR2 FQGNSA, per germline. V gave up 0 bases and J gave up 2 bases, with 7 bases separating them. The length of the CDR3 is 14 residues. CDR3 in amino acids: CASSLAPGNYGYTF. The CDR3 DNA reads as TGTGCCAGCAGCTTAGCTCCGGGGAACTATGGCTACACCTTC.

The rearrangement uses TRBV29-1 and TRBJ1-2; no clear D. The V and J ends lost 2 bases and 8 bases respectively, with 9 bases between them. The CDR3 totals 11 residues. CDR1 is SQVTM, CDR2 ANQGSEA, per germline. In nucleotides, the CDR3 is TGCAGCGTTGAACCCCCTCTAGGCTACACCTTC. It codes for CSVEPPLGYTF.

CDR3 in DNA: TGTGCCATCACGGACGGATACAATGAGCAGTTCTTC. It encodes CAITDGYNEQFF. The J gene is TRBJ2-1, the V gene TRBV10-3; no clear D. Germline V CDR1 and CDR2: ENHRY, SYGVKD. V gave up 7 bases and J gave up 4 bases, with 8 bases separating them. This CDR3 has 12 amino acids.

The J gene is TRBJ2-2, the V gene TRBV4-3; possibly TRBD2 for D (5 bases). Trimming shortened V by 0 bases and J by 7 bases, and 9 bases separated the two germline ends. Germline CDR1 reads LGHNA; CDR2 reads YSLEER. This CDR3 region has 14 residues. CDR3 coding DNA: TGCGCCAGCAGCCAAGATAACGGGATCGGGGAGCTGTTTTTT. Its translation is CASSQDNGIGELFF.

In this sample, this clone turned up many times. The chain employs TRBV14 and TRBJ2-4; D possibly corresponds to TRBD2 (6 bases). CDR1 and CDR2 from the germline V gene are SGHDN and FVKESK. Trimming left V 3 bases short and J 8 bases short, with 11 bases between. The CDR3 totals 13 residues. CDR3 protein: CASSQGGADIQYF. Written as DNA, the CDR3 is TGTGCCAGCAGCCAGGGGGGAGCGGACATTCAGTACTTC.

This chain connects TRBV10-3 to TRBJ1-5; the D is unclear. The length of the CDR3 is 13 residues. V was trimmed by 8 bases and J by 2 bases, leaving 10 bases between them. Germline CDR1 is ENHRY and CDR2 is SYGVKD. The CDR3 sequence: CAIGEEGNQPQHF. CDR3 nucleotide sequence: TGTGCCATCGGGGAGGAGGGCAATCAGCCCCAGCATTTT.